Listed below are T cell receptor beta chains from one sample, sequenced in a study of blood T cell repertoires in COVID-19. Method: immunoSEQ multiplex PCR; TCRdb's copy keeps in-frame clones and lacks some. Altogether about 140,000 clones are present, around four fifths being singletons, with the ten largest covering roughly 1.6%. The sample was peripheral blood. The receptors stem from a human donor in a cohort sampled during active COVID-19. Each CDR3 is given with its conserved first and last residue. The D gene is left open where the match is weak. Where a row states a size, it is once, few, many or the class of an expanded clone; other rows omit it.

abundance	j_gene	v_gene	d_gene	CDR3aa	CDR3nt
-	TRBJ1-2	TRBV6-5	TRBD1	CASSPTGGTNYGYTF	TGTGCCAGCAGCCCGACAGGGGGGACTAACTATGGCTACACCTTC
few	TRBJ1-1	TRBV19	TRBD1	CASSPDRERNTEAFF	TGTGCCAGTAGTCCAGACAGGGAACGGAACACTGAAGCTTTCTTT
-	TRBJ1-1	TRBV7-8	-	CASSLQVLGEAFF	TGTGCCAGCAGCTTGCAGGTACTCGGTGAAGCTTTCTTT
few	TRBJ2-2	TRBV19	-	CASHRRDGPTGELFF	TGTGCCAGTCATAGGCGGGACGGACCCACCGGGGAGCTGTTTTTT
-	TRBJ1-2	TRBV6-5	-	CASSSMEGYGYTF	TGTGCCAGCAGTTCTATGGAGGGCTATGGCTACACCTTC
-	TRBJ1-1	TRBV4-3	TRBD1	CASSQDSRNRGGTEAFF	TGCGCCAGCAGCCAAGATTCCCGGAACAGGGGAGGCACTGAAGCTTTCTTT
-	TRBJ1-4	TRBV5-1	-	CASRESGNSNEKLFF	TGCGCCAGCAGGGAATCAGGGAATTCCAATGAAAAACTGTTTTTT
once	TRBJ2-5	TRBV3-1/TRBV3-2	-	CASSLVAEEWETQYF	TGTGCCAGCAGCCTAGTAGCGGAGGAATGGGAGACCCAGTACTTC
-	TRBJ2-1	TRBV2	-	CASTPRYPFNEQFF	TGTGCCAGTACCCCACGCTATCCATTCAATGAGCAGTTCTTC
-	TRBJ1-2	TRBV6-1	TRBD1	CASSEARGLYGYTF	TGTGCCAGCAGTGAAGCCAGGGGGCTCTATGGCTACACCTTC